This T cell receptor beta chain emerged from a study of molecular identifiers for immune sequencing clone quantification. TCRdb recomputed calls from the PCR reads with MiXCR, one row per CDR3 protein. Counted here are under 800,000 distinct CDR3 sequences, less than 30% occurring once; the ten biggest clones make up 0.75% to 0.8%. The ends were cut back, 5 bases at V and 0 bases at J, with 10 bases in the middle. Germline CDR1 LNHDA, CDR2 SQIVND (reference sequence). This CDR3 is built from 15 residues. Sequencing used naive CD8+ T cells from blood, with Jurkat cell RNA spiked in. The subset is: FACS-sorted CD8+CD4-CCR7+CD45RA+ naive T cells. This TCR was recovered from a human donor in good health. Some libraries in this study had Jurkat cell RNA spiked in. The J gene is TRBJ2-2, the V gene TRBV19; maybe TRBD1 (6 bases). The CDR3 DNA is TGTGCCAGTAGTTGGACAGCGGCGAACACCGGGGAGCTGTTTTTT. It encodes CASSWTAANTGELFF. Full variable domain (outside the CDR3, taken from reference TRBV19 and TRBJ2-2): DGGITQSPKYLFRKEGQNVTLSCEQNLNHDAMYWYRQDPGQGLRLIYYSQIVNDFQKGDIAEGYSVSREKKESFPLTVTSAQKNPTAFYLCASSWTAANTGELFFGEGSRLTVL.